This passage covers 14 T cell receptor beta chains from one sample sequenced in a study of CD8+ T cells in alopecia areata. The treatment denotes: oral pan-JAK inhibitor, 5-10 mg twice daily. Sequencing used cDNA as its template, made by extracting RNA and reverse transcribing it. Sequencing was performed with immunoSEQ multiplex PCR; in TCRdb, only in-frame clones are kept and a portion is missing. Altogether some 220,000 clones are present, roughly 56% being singletons, with the ten largest covering about 1.6%. Sequenced here: CD4+ T cells sorted from blood, sampled at week 4, from a patient treated with tofacitinib. The receptor set was obtained from a human donor with alopecia areata.

The chain couples TRBV29-1 to TRBJ2-2; D possibly corresponds to TRBD1 (5 bases). The CDR3 has 14 residues. Germline V gives CDR1 SQVTM, CDR2 ANQGSEA. Trimming removed 4 bases from V and 3 bases from J, with 12 bases in between. The CDR3 DNA is TGCAGCGTTGTTGCAGGGATTCACACCGGGGAGCTGTTTTTT. Protein: CSVVAGIHTGELFF.

The gene calls are TRBV9 and TRBJ2-1, with a tentative D call TRBD2 (6 bases). V was clipped by 0 bases and J by 8 bases, with 18 bases between them. Germline V lookup: CDR1 SGDLS, CDR2 YYNGEE. CDR3 length: 16 residues. The CDR3 DNA is TGTGCCAGCAGCGTAGTCACTAGCTTCGGAGGATATGAGCAGTTCTTC. Translation gives CASSVVTSFGGYEQFF.

A word on this clone: The sample holds other DNA sequences that translate to the same CDR3. V usage is TRBV5-1 and J usage is TRBJ2-3, with D unclear. The CDR3 is 14 amino acids. V lost 0 bases, J lost 2 bases, and 7 bases lay in between. The germline CDR1 and CDR2 sequences are SGHRS and YFSETQ. DNA of the CDR3: TGCGCCAGCAGCTTGGCCCGTTCCACAGATACGCAGTATTTT. It is translated as CASSLARSTDTQYF.

The chain uses TRBV5-1 and TRBJ1-6; 8 nucleotides agree with TRBD1. Germline V gene lookup returns CDR1 SGHRS and CDR2 YFSETQ. Trimming cost V 0 bases and J 10 bases; bases outside gene matches: 6. This CDR3 contains 15 residues. In DNA form, the CDR3 reads TGCGCCAGCAGCTTGGAGACAGGGGTTGACTCACCCCTCCACTTT. Translated, it gives CASSLETGVDSPLHF.

The chain links TRBV15 to TRBJ2-7; a weak D match, TRBD1 (5 bases). CDR3 length: 15 residues. The germline gives CDR1 LNHNV, CDR2 YYDKDF (reference sequence). Trimming stripped 5 bases from V and 1 base from J, with 15 bases between. CDR3: CATSVLDTESYEQYF. CDR3 DNA: TGTGCCACCAGCGTGTTGGACACAGAGTCCTACGAGCAGTACTTC.

V usage is TRBV15 and J usage is TRBJ1-5; D is undetermined. The CDR3 consists of 13 residues. CDR1 and CDR2 (germline): LNHNV, YYDKDF (reference sequence). V lost 1 base to trimming and J lost 6 bases, with 7 bases between them. The CDR3, as DNA: TGTGCCACCAGCAGAGTGATGCGTCAGCCCCAGCATTTT. Translating gives CATSRVMRQPQHF.

The chain joins TRBV29-1 to TRBJ2-2; D might be TRBD1 (5 bases). Germline V gives CDR1 SQVTM, CDR2 ANQGSEA. Trimming left V 3 bases short and J 3 bases short, with 11 bases between. This CDR3 contains 14 residues. The CDR3 DNA follows: TGCAGCGTTGAGAAGGGGATGGACACCGGGGAGCTGTTTTTT. It translates to CSVEKGMDTGELFF.

Notes on this clone: The sample carries other DNA sequences with the same CDR3. V gene TRBV28 combines with J gene TRBJ2-2, with no clear D. The germline gives CDR1 MDHEN, CDR2 SYDVKM. This CDR3 contains 13 residues. The ends were cut back, 7 bases at V and 0 bases at J, with 6 bases in the middle. The chain's CDR3 is CASTQPNTGELFF. DNA for the CDR3: TGTGCCAGCACGCAACCGAACACCGGGGAGCTGTTTTTT. Filled out from reference TRBV28 and TRBJ2-2, the complete variable domain reads DVKVTQSSRYLVKRTGEKVFLECVQDMDHENMFWYRQDPGLGLRLIYFSYDVKMKEKGDIPEGYSVSREKKERFSLILESASTNQTSMYLCASTQPNTGELFFGEGSRLTVL.

This chain uses TRBV29-1 with TRBJ2-3; 7 nucleotides agree with TRBD1. The germline CDR1 and CDR2 sequences are SQVTM and ANQGSEA. J gave up 2 bases and V 4 bases, and 3 bases lay outside the gene matches. The CDR3 covers 13 residues. CDR3 nucleotides: TGCAGCGTTGGGGGACAGTCCACAGATACGCAGTATTTT. Translating gives CSVGGQSTDTQYF.

V usage is TRBV29-1 and J usage is TRBJ1-1; unclear D gene. V was clipped by 2 bases and J by 7 bases, with 14 bases between them. CDR1 SQVTM and CDR2 ANQGSEA come from the germline V gene. The CDR3 consists of 13 residues. The CDR3 region is CSVERRHVSEAFF. Here the CDR3 DNA reads TGCAGCGTTGAAAGAAGGCACGTGAGTGAAGCTTTCTTT.

This clone was observed at least ten times. The chain has TRBV4-1 and TRBJ1-6; D gene unclear. This CDR3 comprises 20 residues. Looked up from germline, CDR1 is MGHRA and CDR2 is YSYEKL. V shed 0 bases and J shed 7 bases, with 25 bases lying between them. DNA of the CDR3: TGCGCCAGCAGCCAAGATGGGGAGGGTCCTATGTCGGTAATGAATTCACCCCTCCACTTT. Translated: CASSQDGEGPMSVMNSPLHF.

This clone was counted between two and nine times. The J gene is TRBJ2-3, the V gene TRBV7-3; unclear D gene. Trimming stripped 3 bases from V and 0 bases from J, with 10 bases between. The CDR3 loop spans 15 amino acids. The germline gives CDR1 SGHTA, CDR2 FQGTGA. The chain's CDR3 is CASSFSRESTDTQYF. The CDR3 bases are TGTGCCAGCAGCTTCTCACGCGAGAGCACAGATACGCAGTATTTT.

The chain recombines TRBV5-1 with TRBJ2-3; D is possibly TRBD1 (6 bases). This CDR3 spans 16 amino acids. Germline V gene data show CDR1 as SGHRS and CDR2 as YFSETQ. V lost 3 bases to trimming and J lost 3 bases, with 17 bases between them. Here the CDR3 DNA reads TGCGCCAGCAGCTGGAGACCCAGGGGAGATACAGATACGCAGTATTTT. It yields the protein CASSWRPRGDTDTQYF.

The chain recombines TRBV5-4 with TRBJ2-7; TRBD1 agrees at 9 bases. Trimming took 3 bases from V and 5 from J; bases not matched to a gene: 6. Looked up from germline, CDR1 is SGHNT and CDR2 is YYREEE (reference sequence). The CDR3 loop spans 14 amino acids. This CDR3 is CASSSRQGGNEQYF. DNA for the CDR3: TGTGCCAGCAGCTCCCGACAGGGGGGTAACGAGCAGTACTTC.